Below are 13 T cell receptor beta chains sequenced from a single sample in a study of blood T cell repertoires in COVID-19. Produced via immunoSEQ multiplex PCR; TCRdb's table is partial and in-frame only. The sample includes 100,000 to 120,000 clones, 82% of them seen just once. Sequenced input: peripheral blood. The source is a woman aged 55-69 years with acute or convalescent COVID-19.

The chain carries TRBV10-3 and TRBJ1-1; no definite D call. Trimming pared 11 bases from V and 5 bases from J, leaving 12 bases between. The CDR3 totals 11 residues. Germline CDR1 ENHRY, CDR2 SYGVKD. The CDR3 bases are TGTGCCTCCCACGCCGGGACTGAAGCTTTCTTT. Protein: CASHAGTEAFF.

This chain uses TRBV29-1 with TRBJ1-2; 8 bases map to TRBD1. V was clipped by 4 bases and J by 3 bases; unmatched bases: 4. The V gene's germline CDR1 is SQVTM and CDR2 ANQGSEA. The CDR3 extends over 13 amino acids. In DNA, the CDR3 is TGCAGCGTTGCAGGGGGCGCTGACTATGGCTACACCTTC. As protein: CSVAGGADYGYTF.

V and J are TRBV19 and TRBJ2-2; TRBD1 matches 9 bases. CDR1 and CDR2 (germline): LNHDA, SQIVND (reference sequence). CDR3 size: 14 residues. Germline trimming cut 10 bases from V and 4 bases from J; bases unmatched to any gene: 7. CDR3 protein: CATYRGLGTGELFF. The CDR3 DNA is TGTGCCACCTACAGGGGGCTGGGCACCGGGGAGCTGTTTTTT.

The chain links TRBV5-6 to TRBJ2-2; 7 positions agree with TRBD1. The CDR3 runs 16 residues. Germline CDR1 SGHDT, CDR2 YYEEEE. J gave up 4 bases and V 0 bases, and 6 bases lay outside the gene matches. DNA for the CDR3: TGTGCCAGCAGCTTGGGACAGGGCTCATCCACCGGGGAGCTGTTTTTT. Translating it yields CASSLGQGSSTGELFF.

The chain recombines TRBV11-2 with TRBJ1-5; 8 nucleotides align to TRBD1. The V gene's germline CDR1 is SGHAT and CDR2 FQNNGV. V dropped 2 bases and J dropped 6; count of bases not matched to a gene: 3. This CDR3 spans 14 amino acids. The CDR3 sequence: CASSLSGGSQPQHF. CDR3 coding DNA: TGTGCCAGCAGCTTATCAGGGGGCAGTCAGCCCCAGCATTTT.

This clone was found a few times. V usage is TRBV7-2 and J usage is TRBJ2-5; perhaps TRBD2 as D (6 bases). The CDR3 runs 15 residues. The germline CDR1 and CDR2 sequences are SGHTA and FQGNSA. V lost 2 bases to trimming and J lost 5 bases, with 15 bases between them. The chain's CDR3 is CASSLTGGDGETQYF. For the CDR3, the DNA is TGTGCCAGCAGCTTAACTGGCGGGGATGGGGAGACCCAGTACTTC.

This chain uses TRBV12-5 with TRBJ2-5; D is unresolved. Germline lookup yields CDR1 LGHNT and CDR2 FRNRAP. The V gene lost 3 bases and the J gene lost 6 bases, with 11 bases spanning the gap. The CDR3 length is 13 residues. The CDR3 DNA reads as TGTGCTAGTGGTTTTGGGCAGGAAAAGACCCAGTACTTC. Amino acid sequence: CASGFGQEKTQYF.

The V and J genes are TRBV5-1 and TRBJ2-2, with 10 positions matching TRBD2. Trimming at V came to 1 base and at J to 6 bases, leaving 6 bases not matched to a gene. Germline V gene lookup returns CDR1 SGHRS and CDR2 YFSETQ. The CDR3 loop spans 16 amino acids. CDR3: CASSLRLAGEAGELFF. The CDR3 DNA reads as TGCGCCAGCAGCTTGAGGCTAGCGGGGGAGGCCGGGGAGCTGTTTTTT.

The chain joins TRBV18 to TRBJ2-5; 12 positions match TRBD1. Germline assignment: CDR1 KGHSH and CDR2 LQKENI. V lost 6 bases to trimming and J lost 4 bases; unmatched junction nucleotides: 12. CDR3 length: 17 amino acids. The CDR3 DNA reads TGTGCCAGCTCCCCCGAGCTCTGGGACAGGGGGCGAGAGACCCAGTACTTC. The encoded protein is CASSPELWDRGRETQYF.

This chain uses TRBV4-2 with TRBJ2-7; 9 nucleotides match TRBD2. The J segment lost 3 bases and the V segment lost 3 bases, leaving 3 bases of the junction unmatched. The CDR3 runs 14 residues. Germline V gene lookup returns CDR1 LGHNA and CDR2 YNFKEQ. CDR3 in DNA: TGTGCCAGCAGCCAGGCGGGGGGGGACTACGAGCAGTACTTC. Its translation: CASSQAGGDYEQYF.

The chain carries TRBV13 and TRBJ1-3; D not certain. V was cut by 8 bases and J by 1 base, with 9 bases left in between. Germline values: CDR1 PRHDT, CDR2 FYEKMQ (reference sequence). The CDR3 runs 13 residues. CDR3 DNA: TGTGCCAGCGCCCCTATATCTGGAAACACCATATATTTT. It translates to CASAPISGNTIYF.

V usage is TRBV24-1 and J usage is TRBJ2-5, with a possible D match to TRBD1 (6 bases). Germline CDR1 reads KGHDR; CDR2 reads SFDVKD. The CDR3 extends over 17 amino acids. V lost 5 bases and J lost 5, with 23 bases in between. The CDR3 region is CATSALGDKRGGETQYF. Here the CDR3 DNA reads TGTGCCACCAGTGCCCTAGGGGACAAACGAGGTGGGGAGACCCAGTACTTC.

The chain combines TRBV19 with TRBJ1-2; TRBD1 is a possible D gene (5 bases). CDR1 and CDR2 from the germline V gene are LNHDA and SQIVND (reference sequence). The CDR3 is 12 residues long. Deletions cut 6 bases from V and 8 bases from J, with 13 bases between. CDR3 sequence (DNA): TGTGCCAGTAGAGGACACGCGGTGGGCTACACCTTC. As protein: CASRGHAVGYTF.